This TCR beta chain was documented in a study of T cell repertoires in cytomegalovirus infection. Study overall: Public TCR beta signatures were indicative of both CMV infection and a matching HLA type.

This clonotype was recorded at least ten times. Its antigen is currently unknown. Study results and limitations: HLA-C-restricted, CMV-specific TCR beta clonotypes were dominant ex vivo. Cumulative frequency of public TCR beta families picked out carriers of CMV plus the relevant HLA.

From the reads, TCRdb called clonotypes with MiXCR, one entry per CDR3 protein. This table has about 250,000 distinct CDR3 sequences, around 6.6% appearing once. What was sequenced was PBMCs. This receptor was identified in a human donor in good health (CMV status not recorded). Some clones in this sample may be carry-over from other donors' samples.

The DNA for the CDR3 is TGTGCCAGCAGTTCGCCGACAGGGGGAAAGTATGGCTACACCTTC. This translates into CASSSPTGGKYGYTF. The chain recombines TRBV28 with TRBJ1-2, with 9 bases fitting TRBD1. Trimming at V came to 4 bases and at J to 5 bases, leaving 8 bases not matched to a gene. CDR3 length equals 15 residues. Per the germline V gene, CDR1 is MDHEN and CDR2 is SYDVKM.